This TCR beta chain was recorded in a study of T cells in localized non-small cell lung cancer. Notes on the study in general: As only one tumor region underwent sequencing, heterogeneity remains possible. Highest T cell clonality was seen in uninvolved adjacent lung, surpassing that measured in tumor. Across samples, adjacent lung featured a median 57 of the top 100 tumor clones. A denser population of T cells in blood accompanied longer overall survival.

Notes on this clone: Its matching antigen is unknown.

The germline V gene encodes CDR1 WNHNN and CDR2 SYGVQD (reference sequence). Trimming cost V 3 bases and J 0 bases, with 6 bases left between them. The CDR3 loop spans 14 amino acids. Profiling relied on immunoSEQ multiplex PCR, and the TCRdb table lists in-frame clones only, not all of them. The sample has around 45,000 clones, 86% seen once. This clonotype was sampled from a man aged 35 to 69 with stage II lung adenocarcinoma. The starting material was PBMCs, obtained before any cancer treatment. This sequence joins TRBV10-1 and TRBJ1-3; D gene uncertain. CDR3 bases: TGCGCCAGCAGTGACCGGGCCTCTGGAAACACCATATATTTT. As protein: CASSDRASGNTIYF.